The 17 T cell receptor beta chains given below trace back to one sample, sequenced in a study of T cell responses to AZD1222 COVID-19 vaccine. Repertoires were generated with immunoSEQ multiplex PCR, while TCRdb's copy carries only in-frame clones and drops some. The sample yields about 120,000 clones, approximately 93% seen once. The starting material was peripheral blood, obtained on day 0 of AZD1222 vaccination. These receptor sequences come from an adult in good health.

The CDR3 sequence: CASSVEGITGNTIYF. The CDR3 DNA sequence: TGTGCCAGCAGCGTTGAAGGTATTACTGGAAACACCATATATTTT. This chain connects TRBV9 to TRBJ1-3, with D unresolved. V lost 2 bases and J lost 2, with 11 bases in between. The CDR3 covers 15 residues. The germline gives CDR1 SGDLS, CDR2 YYNGEE.

This clone was observed once. The chain carries TRBV19 and TRBJ2-7, with TRBD1 matching 8 bases. The CDR3 is 18 amino acids. Trimming at V came to 1 base and at J to 0 bases, leaving 11 bases not matched to a gene. Germline-derived CDR1 and CDR2 are LNHDA and SQIVND (reference sequence). As DNA, the CDR3 is TGTGCCAGTAGTATAGGGGTTAACAGGGGGTTGAGCTCCTACGAGCAGTACTTC. Its translation: CASSIGVNRGLSSYEQYF.

As DNA, the CDR3 is TGTGCCAGCAGGTCCAGGGCCGTCATGAACACTGAAGCTTTCTTT. It encodes CASRSRAVMNTEAFF. The chain has TRBV2 and TRBJ1-1; a possible D gene is TRBD1 (5 bases). Trimming removed 6 bases from V and 0 bases from J, with 14 bases in between. The germline gives CDR1 SNHLY, CDR2 FYNNEI. The CDR3 covers 15 residues.

This clone is a singleton in its sample. V and J are TRBV5-1 and TRBJ1-6; 9 nucleotides line up with TRBD1. V shed 5 bases, J shed 7 bases, and the junction held 4 bases outside the gene matches. The germline V gene has CDR1 SGHRS and CDR2 YFSETQ. This CDR3 contains 14 residues. The CDR3 DNA sequence: TGCGCCAGCAGAAGGGACAGGGACAATTCACCCCTCCACTTT. Translating gives CASRRDRDNSPLHF.

This clone was detected a few times. The J gene is TRBJ2-7, the V gene TRBV7-8; D is undetermined. This CDR3 region has 14 residues. Germline V lookup: CDR1 SGHVS, CDR2 FQNEAQ. The V and J ends lost 5 bases and 2 bases respectively, with 13 bases between them. The CDR3 sequence: CASSQVRSTYEQYF. The CDR3 DNA reads TGTGCCAGCAGCCAGGTCAGGAGTACCTACGAGCAGTACTTC.

The CDR3 bases are TGTGCCAGCAGCCAAGATCCCGGGGTGCGCACAGATACGCAGTATTTT. Its protein product is CASSQDPGVRTDTQYF. This chain joins TRBV14 and TRBJ2-3; perhaps TRBD2 as D (5 bases). In germline, CDR1 is SGHDN, CDR2 FVKESK. The CDR3 runs 16 residues. Trimming took 0 bases from V and 1 from J, leaving 11 bases between them.

The chain employs TRBV5-1 and TRBJ1-2; D possibly corresponds to TRBD1 (6 bases). The V gene's germline CDR1 is SGHRS and CDR2 YFSETQ. V lost 4 bases, J lost 3 bases, and 16 bases lay in between. The CDR3 extends over 15 amino acids. CDR3 amino acids: CASSPVTDRYYGYTF. The CDR3 DNA reads as TGCGCCAGCAGCCCGGTTACGGACAGATACTATGGCTACACCTTC.

For the CDR3, the DNA is TGTGCCAGCAGACCAATACAGGGATGGGATCAGCCCCAGCATTTT. Translation: CASRPIQGWDQPQHF. This chain joins TRBV27 and TRBJ1-5; the D gene is possibly TRBD1 (6 bases). CDR1 and CDR2 (germline): MNHEY, SMNVEV (reference sequence). The CDR3 runs to 15 residues. Trimming pared 6 bases from V and 5 bases from J, leaving 17 bases between.

The chain employs TRBV5-1 and TRBJ2-7; D unresolved. The germline V gene has CDR1 SGHRS and CDR2 YFSETQ. The V gene lost 4 bases and the J gene lost 2 bases, with 13 bases spanning the gap. The CDR3 sequence is 14 residues long. CDR3 nucleotides: TGCGCCAGCAGCGACCCCAGTGGAGCCTACGAGCAGTACTTC. Translated: CASSDPSGAYEQYF.

The V call is TRBV5-6, the J call TRBJ2-7; D possibly matches TRBD1 or TRBD2 (6 bases each). The V end was cut by 4 bases, the J end by 6 bases, with 14 bases between. The CDR3 consists of 13 residues. Germline V gene data show CDR1 as SGHDT and CDR2 as YYEEEE. The CDR3 region is CASSQWGAGEQYF. CDR3 DNA sequence: TGTGCCAGCAGCCAATGGGGGGCTGGCGAGCAGTACTTC. The full variable domain, in which reference TRBV5-6 and TRBJ2-7 provide the parts outside the CDR3, is DAGVTQSPTHLIKTRGQQVTLRCSPKSGHDTVSWYQQALGQGPQFIFQYYEEEERQRGNFPDRFSGHQFPNYSSELNVNALLLGDSALYLCASSQWGAGEQYFGPGTRLTVT.

The chain combines TRBV6-5 with TRBJ1-2, with D possibly TRBD1 on 5 matching bases. In germline, CDR1 is MNHEY, CDR2 SVGAGI. The CDR3 has 13 residues. Between the trimmed V and J ends, which lost 8 bases and 5 bases, there was a span of 15 bases. CDR3 bases: TGTGCCAGCGCTTCCGGGACGGGTTATGGCTACACCTTC. It translates to CASASGTGYGYTF.

The chain carries TRBV15 and TRBJ1-4; TRBD1 matches 9 bases. The trim removed 4 bases at V and 3 bases at J, leaving 3 bases unmatched. Germline V CDR1 and CDR2: LNHNV, YYDKDF (reference sequence). The CDR3 spans 15 residues. This chain's CDR3 is CATSKQGASNEKLFF. The DNA for the CDR3 is TGTGCCACCAGCAAACAGGGGGCATCTAATGAAAAACTGTTTTTT.

This chain connects TRBV9 to TRBJ1-6; D is undetermined. Germline V gene data show CDR1 as SGDLS and CDR2 as YYNGEE. Trimming pared 1 base from V and 8 bases from J, leaving 10 bases between. This CDR3 is built from 14 residues. The CDR3 DNA sequence: TGTGCCAGCAGCGTAACTCTTACGGATTCACCCCTCCACTTT. This encodes CASSVTLTDSPLHF.

The gene calls are TRBV27 and TRBJ1-1, with D hard to call. The CDR3 has 13 amino acids. The germline V and J ends were trimmed by 6 bases and 1 base, with 9 bases remaining between them. CDR1 and CDR2 from the germline V gene are MNHEY and SMNVEV (reference sequence). As DNA, the CDR3 is TGTGCCAGCAGGACCCCTAGGAACACTGAAGCTTTCTTT. As protein: CASRTPRNTEAFF.

The chain has TRBV10-3 and TRBJ1-1; no definite D call. Germline values: CDR1 ENHRY, CDR2 SYGVKD. The V end lost 8 bases, the J end lost 1 base, and 8 bases lay between the germline ends. The length of the CDR3 is 12 residues. CDR3 protein: CAIRRRNTEAFF. DNA for the CDR3: TGTGCCATCCGTCGAAGGAACACTGAAGCTTTCTTT.

This chain uses TRBV9 with TRBJ1-3, with D unresolved. Between the trimmed V and J ends, which lost 3 bases and 2 bases, there was a span of 9 bases. The germline CDR1 and CDR2 sequences are SGDLS and YYNGEE. This CDR3 contains 14 residues. The CDR3 region is CASSASWTGNTIYF. Here the CDR3 DNA reads TGTGCCAGCAGCGCGAGCTGGACTGGAAACACCATATATTTT.

The chain recombines TRBV3-1 (or the pseudogene TRBV3-2) with TRBJ2-3, with a weak D call TRBD2 (6 bases). The CDR3 sequence is 16 residues long. Between the trimmed V and J ends, which lost 3 bases and 6 bases, there was a span of 19 bases. Per germline, CDR1 LGHDT and CDR2 YNNKEL (reference sequence). The chain's CDR3 is CASSQGGLGKPDTQYF. The CDR3 coding sequence is TGTGCCAGCAGCCAGGGGGGACTGGGGAAGCCTGATACGCAGTATTTT.